This TCR beta chain was identified in a study of Ad26.COV2.S vaccination and SARS-CoV-2 variants. Overall study findings and caveats: After vaccination, substantial breadth of spike-specific CD8+ and CD4+ responses was reported. The TCR breadth and depth analyses may have understated or missed part of the total T cell responses.

Here immunoSEQ multiplex PCR was the method, and the copy in TCRdb shows in-frame clones only, minus some. This table has more than 300,000 clones, around 81% appearing once. This clone was counted only a few times. What it binds is unknown. Trimming removed 0 bases at V and 7 bases at J, with 12 bases between. The germline V gene has CDR1 KGHSH and CDR2 LQKENI. This CDR3 region has 15 residues. Specified treatment: 15 to 20 received Ad26.COV2.S at low or high dose, single or two shots; about five received placebo; per-sample allocation not given. Sampling took place 63 days after the first vaccine or placebo injection.

The source was peripheral blood, collected in a trial of Ad26.COV2.S vaccine versus placebo. This TCR was recovered from a person between 18 and 60 years old who received the Ad26.COV2.S COVID-19 vaccine or a placebo. This chain uses TRBV18 with TRBJ1-4; TRBD1 might be the D (5 bases). The CDR3 DNA reads as TGTGCCAGCTCACCACCGGGGGGAAGAAGTGAAAAACTGTTTTTT. Translation: CASSPPGGRSEKLFF. The whole variable domain, remainder taken from reference TRBV18 and TRBJ1-4, is NAGVMQNPRHLVRRRGQEARLRCSPMKGHSHVYWYRQLPEEGLKFMVYLQKENIIDESGMPKERFSAEFPKEGPSILRIQQVVRGDSAAYFCASSPPGGRSEKLFFGSGTQLSVL.